A single sample is the source of the 14 T cell receptor beta chains below, sequenced in a study of blood T cell repertoires in COVID-19. Assay used: immunoSEQ multiplex PCR; TCRdb lists only in-frame clones, some missing. The table records 95,000 or so clones, more than 75% of them present only once. The sequenced sample consisted of peripheral blood. All receptors come from a human donor in a cohort sampled during active COVID-19.

The genes are TRBV15 and TRBJ1-2; 7 bases are a match to TRBD1. Per the germline V gene, CDR1 is LNHNV and CDR2 is YYDKDF (reference sequence). The V segment lost 3 bases and the J segment 10 bases; nucleotides outside the gene matches: 11. The CDR3 spans 14 residues. CDR3 protein: CATSSPGAGGLYTF. The CDR3 DNA sequence: TGTGCCACCAGCAGCCCTGGGGCAGGGGGTCTCTACACCTTC.

The chain links TRBV6-5 to TRBJ2-5, with D hard to call. From germline, CDR1 is MNHEY and CDR2 SVGAGI. Trimming cost V 1 base and J 5 bases, with 8 bases left between them. The CDR3 spans 13 residues. CDR3: CASSYLAVETQYF. CDR3 coding DNA: TGTGCCAGCAGTTACTTGGCAGTGGAGACCCAGTACTTC.

The chain has TRBV10-1 and TRBJ1-5, with a weak D call TRBD1 (5 bases). Germline V gene data show CDR1 as WNHNN and CDR2 as SYGVQD (reference sequence). This CDR3 is built from 15 residues. V was clipped by 8 bases and J by 0 bases, with 14 bases between them. CDR3 bases: TGCGCCAGCGGAGAGGAAGGGGATAGCAATCAGCCCCAGCATTTT. Residues: CASGEEGDSNQPQHF.

The V call is TRBV30, the J call TRBJ2-5, with a possible D match to TRBD1 (5 bases). Trimming took 2 bases from V and 5 from J, leaving 15 bases between them. This CDR3 is 14 amino acids long. Germline V gene sequence: CDR1 GTSNPN, CDR2 SVGIG (reference sequence). CDR3 amino acids: CAWSSDRRPETQYF. CDR3 in DNA: TGTGCCTGGAGTTCCGACAGACGCCCTGAGACCCAGTACTTC. The whole variable domain, remainder taken from reference TRBV30 and TRBJ2-5, is SQTIHQWPATLVQPVGSPLSLECTVEGTSNPNLYWYRQAAGRGLQLLFYSVGIGQISSEVPQNLSASRPQDRQFILSSKKLLLSDSGFYLCAWSSDRRPETQYFGPGTRLLVL.

In this sample, this clone turned up once. The chain links TRBV5-1 to TRBJ1-3; the D is unclear. Germline CDR1 is SGHRS and CDR2 is YFSETQ. The CDR3 totals 15 residues. The V and J ends lost 0 bases and 0 bases respectively, with 7 bases between them. The CDR3 sequence is CASSLVATSGNTIYF. For the CDR3, the DNA is TGCGCCAGCAGCTTGGTAGCAACCTCTGGAAACACCATATATTTT. The full variable domain, in which reference TRBV5-1 and TRBJ1-3 provide the parts outside the CDR3, is KAGVTQTPRYLIKTRGQQVTLSCSPISGHRSVSWYQQTPGQGLQFLFEYFSETQRNKGNFPGRFSGRQFSNSRSEMNVSTLELGDSALYLCASSLVATSGNTIYFGEGSWLTVV.

This chain connects TRBV6-5 to TRBJ1-1; D not certain. There are 11 residues in the CDR3. V lost 7 bases to trimming and J lost 6 bases, with 9 bases between them. The V gene's germline CDR1 is MNHEY and CDR2 SVGAGI. CDR3 DNA: TGTGCCAGCATTCTCCGCGCTGAAGCTTTCTTT. This gives the protein CASILRAEAFF.

V is TRBV9 and J is TRBJ2-3; D possibly corresponds to TRBD1 (6 bases). The germline V gene encodes CDR1 SGDLS and CDR2 YYNGEE. V lost 0 bases and J lost 2, with 13 bases in between. The CDR3 is made up of 16 amino acids. Here the CDR3 reads CASSVEDGTTTDTQYF. The CDR3 coding sequence is TGTGCCAGCAGCGTAGAAGACGGGACAACCACAGATACGCAGTATTTT.

This chain joins TRBV10-3 and TRBJ2-7, with D perhaps matching TRBD1 (5 bases). Trimming stripped 8 bases from V and 1 base from J, with 12 bases between. This CDR3 is 13 amino acids long. In germline, CDR1 is ENHRY, CDR2 SYGVKD. As DNA, the CDR3 is TGTGCCATCGGGGAAAGGGGTTCCTACGAGCAGTACTTC. This translates into CAIGERGSYEQYF.

The V call is TRBV1, the J call TRBJ2-5; TRBD2, the D gene given by the table, was not confirmed from the DNA. TRBV1 is reported as a pseudogene. This CDR3 is 16 amino acids long. The CDR3 DNA sequence: TGCACCAGCGAAGATGGCGGGGGGGCGCTTTGGGAGACCCAGTACTTC. It encodes CTSEDGGGALWETQYF.

The chain couples TRBV10-1 to TRBJ2-2; tentatively, D is TRBD1 (7 bases). The V gene lost 6 bases and the J gene lost 6 bases, with 11 bases spanning the gap. This CDR3 contains 13 residues. Germline V gives CDR1 WNHNN, CDR2 SYGVQD (reference sequence). CDR3 in DNA: TGCGCCAGCAGCCCAGGGGGGCCCGGGGAGCTGTTTTTT. It yields the protein CASSPGGPGELFF.

V and J are TRBV6-1 and TRBJ1-5, with a possible D match to TRBD1 (5 bases). The length of the CDR3 is 16 residues. Germline assignment: CDR1 MNHNS and CDR2 SASEGT. Trimming removed 1 base at V and 3 bases at J, with 13 bases between. The CDR3 loop reads CASSEGTPFYNQPQHF. The DNA for the CDR3 is TGTGCCAGCAGTGAAGGGACACCTTTTTACAATCAGCCCCAGCATTTT.

The chain carries TRBV2 and TRBJ1-2; D is undetermined. Germline-derived CDR1 and CDR2 are SNHLY and FYNNEI. V lost 1 base to trimming and J lost 3 bases, with 9 bases between them. CDR3 length equals 14 residues. The chain's CDR3 is CASSEDIPHYGYTF. The CDR3 DNA is TGTGCCAGCAGTGAAGATATTCCCCACTATGGCTACACCTTC.

Here the CDR3 reads CASSQERLAGGLETQYF. CDR3 DNA: TGTGCCAGCAGCCAAGAAAGGCTAGCGGGGGGGCTAGAGACCCAGTACTTC. The J gene is TRBJ2-5, the V gene TRBV3-1 (or the pseudogene TRBV3-2), with 12 bases lining up with TRBD2. The junction had 6 bases not matched to a gene; V was cut back by 0 bases and J by 4 bases. The germline gives CDR1 LGHDT, CDR2 YNNKEL (reference sequence). CDR3 length: 17 amino acids.

The chain employs TRBV23-1 and TRBJ1-1; D may be TRBD1 (6 bases). Being an ORF, TRBV23-1 has a function that is uncertain. This CDR3 contains 17 residues. Trimming stripped 2 bases from V and 1 base from J, with 17 bases between. The CDR3 nucleotides are TGCGCCAGCAGTCAACCCACCGGGGGGCTGGGGAACACTGAAGCTTTCTTT. Translated: CASSQPTGGLGNTEAFF.